This T cell receptor (beta chain) was obtained from a study of T cell repertoires in cytomegalovirus infection. The table lists this clonotype with many counts. The antigen is unknown. Overall study findings and caveats: Summed frequency of shared TCR beta families picked out CMV carriers who also had the relevant HLA.

MiXCR was run by TCRdb on the reads, yielding one entry per CDR3 protein. The sample holds roughly 190,000 distinct CDR3 sequences; more than 9% are singletons and the top ten take roughly 5%. Germline loops: CDR1 MDHEN, CDR2 SYDVKM. CDR3 size: 11 residues. V lost 7 bases, J lost 7 bases, and 10 bases lay in between. Sequencing was carried out using PBMCs. V gene TRBV28 combines with J gene TRBJ2-5, with D possibly TRBD2 on 6 matching bases. This receptor was obtained from a human donor in good health (CMV status not recorded). Some clones in this sample may be carry-over from other donors' samples. The chain's CDR3 is CASTSGGTQYF. For the CDR3, the DNA is TGTGCCAGCACCTCCGGGGGGACCCAGTACTTC.